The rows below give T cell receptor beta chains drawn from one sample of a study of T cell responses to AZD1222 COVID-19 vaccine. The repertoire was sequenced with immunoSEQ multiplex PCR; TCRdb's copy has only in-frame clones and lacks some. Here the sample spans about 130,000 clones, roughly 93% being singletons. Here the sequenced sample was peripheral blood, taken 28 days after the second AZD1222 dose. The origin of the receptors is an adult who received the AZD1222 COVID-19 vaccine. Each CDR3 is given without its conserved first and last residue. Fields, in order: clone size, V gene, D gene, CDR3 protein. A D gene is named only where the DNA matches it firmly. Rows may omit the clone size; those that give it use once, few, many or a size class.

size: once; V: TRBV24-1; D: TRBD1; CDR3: ATSDRQGSKNIQY
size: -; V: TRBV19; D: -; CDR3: ATLGGPASYEQY
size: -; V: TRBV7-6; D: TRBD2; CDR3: ASSPGRADPDNEQF
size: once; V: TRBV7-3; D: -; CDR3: ASSSVIGQYNEQF
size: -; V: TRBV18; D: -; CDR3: ASSPDISYGYT
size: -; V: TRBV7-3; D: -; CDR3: ASSLRAPHSSSGANVLT
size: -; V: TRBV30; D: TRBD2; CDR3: AWKKGLAAYEQY
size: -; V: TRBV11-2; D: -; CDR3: ASSLMRAAYNEQF
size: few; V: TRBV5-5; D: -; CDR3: ASSLERGTDTQY
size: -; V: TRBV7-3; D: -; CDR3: ASSLTGLGGYT
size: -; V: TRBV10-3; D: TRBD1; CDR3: AISGDRGYTEAF
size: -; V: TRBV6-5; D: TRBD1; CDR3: ASRKGQGWNEQF
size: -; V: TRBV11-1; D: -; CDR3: ASSDRTGNTEAF
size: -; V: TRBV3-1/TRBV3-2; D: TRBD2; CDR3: ASSRRGTSGRMSYNEQF
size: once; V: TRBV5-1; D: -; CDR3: ASSASLQGDRLSFLARDKLKAF
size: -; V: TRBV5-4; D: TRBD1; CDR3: ASSLMLEQGANGYT
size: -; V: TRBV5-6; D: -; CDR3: ASSTKIAATYGYT
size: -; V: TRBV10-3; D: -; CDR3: AIKGFFYEQY
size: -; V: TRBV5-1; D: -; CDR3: ASSLAVGPYEQY
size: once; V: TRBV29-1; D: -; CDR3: SVEQGIGTEAF
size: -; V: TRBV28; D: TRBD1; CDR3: ASSFLPGQGVSHEQY
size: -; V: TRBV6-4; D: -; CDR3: ASSDSRTENQPQH
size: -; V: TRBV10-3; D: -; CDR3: AISDARGRGAQEQY
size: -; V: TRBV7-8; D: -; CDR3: ASSLSPVITSGANVLT
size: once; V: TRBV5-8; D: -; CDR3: ASSLFYEQY
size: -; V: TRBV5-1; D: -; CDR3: ASAQQVAYEQY
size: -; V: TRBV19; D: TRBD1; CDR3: ASSRQGGKQY
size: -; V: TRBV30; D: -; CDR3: AWGLGQVTNEKLF
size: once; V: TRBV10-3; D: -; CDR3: AISESPGEFLNYGYT
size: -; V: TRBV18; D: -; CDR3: ASSPPPGELF
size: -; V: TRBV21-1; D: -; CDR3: ASSRFWHAAPVDTQY
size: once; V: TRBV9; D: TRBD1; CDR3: ASRQGTENSPLH
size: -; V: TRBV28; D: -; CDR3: ASSFGRGNEQF
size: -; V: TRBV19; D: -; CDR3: ASSIMGEGTEAF
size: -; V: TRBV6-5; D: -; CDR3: ASSYQGPTWGYT
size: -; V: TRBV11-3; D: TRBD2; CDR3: ASSQKRGAYNEQF
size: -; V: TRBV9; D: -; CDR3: ASSFREQANTGELF
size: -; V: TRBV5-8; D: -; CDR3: ASSPLDYGYT
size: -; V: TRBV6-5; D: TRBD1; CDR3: ASSSQGDGYT
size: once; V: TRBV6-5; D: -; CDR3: ASSYGTEAF
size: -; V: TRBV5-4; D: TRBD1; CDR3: ASSPTGGPNEKLF
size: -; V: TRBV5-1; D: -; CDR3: ASRQSTDTQY
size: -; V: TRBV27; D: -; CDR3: ASSQTRNTEAF
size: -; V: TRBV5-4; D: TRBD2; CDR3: ASSSGLAGKSSYEQY
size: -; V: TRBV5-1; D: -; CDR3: ASSPTAGSSEAF
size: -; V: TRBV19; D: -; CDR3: ASSEAPSGWSNEQF
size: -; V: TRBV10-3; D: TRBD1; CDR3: AIREGTGGWEQY